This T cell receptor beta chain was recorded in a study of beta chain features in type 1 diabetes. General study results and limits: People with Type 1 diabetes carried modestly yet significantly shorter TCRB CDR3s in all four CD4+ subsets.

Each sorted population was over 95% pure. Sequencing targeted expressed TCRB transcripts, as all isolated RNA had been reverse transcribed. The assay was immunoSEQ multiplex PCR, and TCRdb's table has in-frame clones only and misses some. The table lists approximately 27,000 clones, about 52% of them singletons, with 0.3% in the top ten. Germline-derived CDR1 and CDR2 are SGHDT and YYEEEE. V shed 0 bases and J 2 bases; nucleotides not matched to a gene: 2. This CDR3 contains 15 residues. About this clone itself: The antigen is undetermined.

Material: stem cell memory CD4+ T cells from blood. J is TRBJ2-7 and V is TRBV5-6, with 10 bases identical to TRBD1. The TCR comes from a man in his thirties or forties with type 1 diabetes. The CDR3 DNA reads TGTGCCAGCAGCTTGGGGGGGACAGGGGCCTACGAGCAGTACTTC. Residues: CASSLGGTGAYEQYF.